This TCR beta chain is drawn from a study of T cell responses to AZD1222 COVID-19 vaccine (dated by TCRdb to the early 2020s). About the investigation overall: AZD1222 recipients with second doses at about 4 weeks or about 12 weeks were pooled, because spike-specific TCR depth and breadth did not differ between schedules. TCR sequencing covered 230 to 250 trial participants: 200 to 210 given two doses of AZD1222 and approximately 25 given two doses of MenACWY control vaccine. Trial participants were enrolled by age into 18-55, 56-69 and 70-plus year subgroups, with around 150, 28 and 57 TCR-sequenced participants respectively.

Study-level results and caveats: Conclusions about previously exposed vaccinees are limited, since just five or six AZD1222 recipients were seropositive for SARS-CoV-2 at baseline. Nearly half of unique spike-specific TCRs reportedly recognized epitopes outside regions mutated in the B.1.351 and B.1.1.7 variants. CD4 TCRs associated with the vaccine covered the entire spike protein, and the dominant responses were in regions 160-218 and 743-854. Participants were mostly white British, with more females than males. The authors suggested clonal diversity may have been underestimated. After two AZD1222 doses, both the breadth and the depth of spike-specific TCRs were significantly higher than at day 0 and than in MenACWY recipients. In the small 56-69-year group, the increase in depth fell short of significance, most likely because of low power. Because no day 14 peak-response samples were available, repertoires were characterized only after the peak T cell response.

The CDR3 regions of human TCRbeta chains were analyzed by immunosequencing. Per the original workflow: TCRs in the repertoires were compared against a reference library of SARS-CoV-2-specific TCRs that had been generated with the MIRA antigen-specificity platform. Breadth was defined as the fraction of unique TCRs that were SARS-CoV-2-associated. Depth was defined as the fraction of total T cells that were SARS-CoV-2-associated. Each spike-specific TCR was assigned to its reactive spike region and to a CD4 or CD8 class using the MIRA data. Log10-transformed breadth and depth values were compared by one-way ANOVA with Sidak's multiple comparisons tests. What TCRdb holds here is the immuneACCESS table cut down to in-frame rearrangements. Part of the clones is not present; checked against another copy, under half of the missing clones reflect an unresolved V gene, and the others are unexplained. For V, J and clone size, that table is used; D and trimming come from the DNA. Within this sample are 70,000 to 90,000 clones, with about nine tenths of them counted one time only. The ten largest clones capture about 2.9% of the sample.

In regard to this clone: This receptor's antigen is unknown. The sample holds no much larger clone one base away, and base qualities are not on file.

This specimen's time point label, per the study, means: baseline before first vaccination. The vaccinee samples were drawn from two UK trials, COV001 and COV002, one of which was a single-blind randomized controlled phase 2/3 trial testing AZD1222 (ChAdOx1 nCoV-19) in healthy adults. For TCRbeta chain sequencing, PBMC samples were collected from trial participants at day 0 and at day 28 after the second dose. The source was peripheral blood, collected on day 0 of AZD1222 vaccination. This clonotype was sampled from an adult in good health.

The DNA sequence is TGTGCCAGCAGCGTAGGGGACACCGCGTTTGGAACCGGGGAGCTGTTTTTT. Its protein reads: CASSVGDTAFGTGELFF. This chain joins TRBV9 to TRBJ2-2; a weak D assignment points to TRBD1 (6 bases agree). Measured from the cysteine to the phenylalanine, the CDR3 is 17 residues long. Only the CDR3 DNA stays, 51 bases, in frame from base 1. CDR1 and CDR2, per the germline V gene, are SGDLS and YYNGEE. Trimming at the junction amounts to 0 bases on V and 5 bases on J, and the germline ends lie 17 bases apart.